The rows below give T cell receptor beta chains drawn from one sample of a study of neurological immune-mediated disorders. TCRdb reprocessed the 5' RACE reads with MiXCR, giving one entry per CDR3 protein. The table lists 60,000 to 75,000 distinct CDR3 sequences, more than 9.5% of them singletons. The sequencing input was PBMCs. These receptors were taken from a man between 25 and 39 years old in good health. Both conserved end residues are part of each CDR3. The D gene is left open where the match is weak. For some rows the clone size is stated as once, few or many, or as a class when expanded; others skip it.

>once|TRBD1|TRBJ2-7|TRBV7-2
TGTGCCAGCAGCTCCGTGACAGGGAGCTACGAGCAGTACTTC
CASSSVTGSYEQYF
>many|TRBD1|TRBJ2-5|TRBV5-1
TGCGCCAGCGACAGGGAAGAGACCCAGTACTTC
CASDREETQYF
>many|.|TRBJ2-1|TRBV20-1
TGCAGTGCCGCCTGGACGGGAGTTGGCAATGAGCAGTTCTTC
CSAAWTGVGNEQFF
>many|TRBD2|TRBJ2-2|TRBV7-9
TGTGCCAGCAGGCAGACTAGCGGGAACGCCGGGGAGCTGTTTTTT
CASRQTSGNAGELFF
>.|TRBD2|TRBJ2-3|TRBV19
TGTGCCAGCCAAGGCCAGCGGGAGGCGACAGATACGCAGTATTTT
CASQGQREATDTQYF
>many|.|TRBJ2-5|TRBV7-9
TGTGCCAGCAGCTTAGAGTGGGACTTGGAGACCCAGTACTTC
CASSLEWDLETQYF
>.|TRBD1|TRBJ1-1|TRBV29-1
TGTAGCGTTGAAGGGGGACAGTCGTACATTGAAGCTTTCTTT
CSVEGGQSYIEAFF
>many|TRBD2|TRBJ2-7|TRBV5-5
TGTGCCAGCAGCTTGGCTGCGACTAGCGGGAGTTATGAGCAGTACTTC
CASSLAATSGSYEQYF
>many|.|TRBJ2-5|TRBV14
TGTGCCAGCAGCCTATGGGACGGTGTGCCCCAGTACTTC
CASSLWDGVPQYF
>few|.|TRBJ1-3|TRBV15
TGTGCCACCAGCAGAGACCCTGGAAACACCATATATTTT
CATSRDPGNTIYF
>many|TRBD1|TRBJ2-5|TRBV28
TGTGCCAGCAGTACCTCCCCCGGACAGGGGGCTGGGGAGACCCAGTACTTC
CASSTSPGQGAGETQYF
>many|.|TRBJ2-6|TRBV5-1
TGCGCCAGCAGCTTGTCCGTGGGCTCCGGGGCCAACGTCCTGACTTTC
CASSLSVGSGANVLTF
>many|.|TRBJ2-5|TRBV27
TGTGCCAGCAGACGAATCCAGTACTTC
CASRRIQYF
>.|.|TRBJ2-5|TRBV4-2
TGTGTCAGCAGCCCACTGAGGTGCAGGGCCGCTAAAGAGACCCAGTACTTC
CVSSPLRCRAAKETQYF
>many|.|TRBJ1-3|TRBV20-1
TGCAGTGCTAGACCCCTCATCGACTCTGGAAACACCATATATTTT
CSARPLIDSGNTIYF
>.|.|TRBJ1-1|TRBV5-1
TGCGCCAGCAGCTTGGACGGGGACCCCGGATCGGGGGCCTTCTTT
CASSLDGDPGSGAFF
>many|TRBD1|TRBJ2-1|TRBV5-6
TGTGCCAGCAGCTCCTGGGGACAGGGGAGCAACAATGAGCAGTTCTTC
CASSSWGQGSNNEQFF
>many|.|TRBJ2-7|TRBV12-3/TRBV12-4
TGTGCCAGCAGTTTCGATCAGCCCAGGAGCTCCTACGAGCAGTACTTC
CASSFDQPRSSYEQYF
>many|.|TRBJ1-5|TRBV7-8
TGTGCCAGCAGCTCTGGGATCACAGGGATGCGGGCGCACAGTCAGCCCCAGCATTTT
CASSSGITGMRAHSQPQHF
>many|TRBD1|TRBJ1-6|TRBV7-9
TGTGCCAGCAGCTCTGGGACAGAAAATTCACCCCTCCACTTT
CASSSGTENSPLHF
>many|.|TRBJ1-5|TRBV5-6
TGTGCCAGCAGCTTGGAACCGGGTCCTAGCAATCAGCCCCAGCATTTT
CASSLEPGPSNQPQHF
>many|.|TRBJ2-1|TRBV20-1
TGCAGTGCAGATAGACGCAATGAGCAGTTCTTC
CSADRRNEQFF
>many|.|TRBJ1-5|TRBV20-1
TGCAGTGCTGGCGGGGATCCTAGCAATCAGCCCCAGCATTTT
CSAGGDPSNQPQHF
>many|.|TRBJ2-5|TRBV20-1
TGCAGTGCTTCTCCGGCAGGGGGGTATGAGACCCAGTACTTC
CSASPAGGYETQYF
>.|.|TRBJ1-5|TRBV28
.
CASSPPYEQYFGPGNQPQHF
>many|.|TRBJ1-5|TRBV20-1
TGCAGTGCTAGCGGGGGCGGGGGGCTCAATCAGCCCCAGCATTTT
CSASGGGGLNQPQHF
>many|TRBD1|TRBJ2-7|TRBV5-1
TGCGCCAGCAACCTGGACAGGGGGGTCTCCTACGAGCAGTACTTC
CASNLDRGVSYEQYF
>many|.|TRBJ2-2|TRBV28
TGTGCCAGCAGGGGTGGGGCCCAAGAACACACCGGGGAGCTGTTTTTT
CASRGGAQEHTGELFF
>many|.|TRBJ1-2|TRBV20-1
TGCAGTGCAACTAAAGGGCGTTTGGATGGCTACACCTTC
CSATKGRLDGYTF
>many|.|TRBJ1-1|TRBV5-5
TGTGCCAGCAGCTTGACTGGACCCGGAACCACTGAAGCTTTCTTT
CASSLTGPGTTEAFF
>many|.|TRBJ2-1|TRBV29-1
TGCAGCGTGGGGGGGGGCCGATACAATGAGCAGTTCTTC
CSVGGGRYNEQFF
>many|TRBD2|TRBJ2-3|TRBV14
TGTGCCAGCAGCCAAGATCGGCTAGCGGGAGTAGATACGCAGTATTTT
CASSQDRLAGVDTQYF
>many|TRBD1|TRBJ2-7|TRBV5-1
TGCGCCAGCAGCTTTCGGGACAGATCAGGGGGCGAGCAGTACTTC
CASSFRDRSGGEQYF
>.|TRBD2|TRBJ2-2|TRBV20-1
TGCAGTGATAGCCGCGGGGGGCGGGAGCACACCGGGGAGCTGTTTTTT
CSDSRGGREHTGELFF
>many|.|TRBJ1-6|TRBV6-2/TRBV6-3
TGTGCCAGCAGTTACGACGTGACAGGTCATTCACCCCTCCACTTT
CASSYDVTGHSPLHF
>many|TRBD2|TRBJ2-1|TRBV29-1
TGCAGCGCACCGATCCGGGACAGAGTAGCGGGAGGCCAGTTCTTC
CSAPIRDRVAGGQFF
>.|.|TRBJ2-7|TRBV6-1
TGTGCCAGCAGTTACACGAGGACCGGTCTCGAGCAGTACTTC
CASSYTRTGLEQYF
>many|.|TRBJ1-2|TRBV5-1
TGCGCCAGCAGCTCCACCGATCAGGGAGCCATTCTCTACACCTTC
CASSSTDQGAILYTF
>few|.|TRBJ2-2|TRBV3-1
TGTGCCAGCAGCCAAGATGAAGGGTCCGGGGAGCTGTTTTTT
CASSQDEGSGELFF
>many|TRBD1|TRBJ1-2|TRBV20-1
TGCAGTGCTATACAGGGGAACTATGGCTACACCTTC
CSAIQGNYGYTF
>many|.|TRBJ1-1|TRBV5-1
TGCGCCAGCAGCTTGGCGGGGGAAGCTTTCTTT
CASSLAGEAFF
>many|TRBD1|TRBJ2-3|TRBV5-1
TGCGCCAGCAGCTCAGGACAGGGGGTGGAAAAGTATTTT
CASSSGQGVEKYF
>many|TRBD1|TRBJ2-6|TRBV7-9
TGTGCCAGCAGTACCGGGACAGGGGGATCTGGGGCCAACGTCCTGACTTTC
CASSTGTGGSGANVLTF
>many|.|TRBJ1-3|TRBV7-2
TGTGCCAGCAGCTTAGTCGGATACTCTGGAAACACCATATATTTT
CASSLVGYSGNTIYF
>.|.|TRBJ2-5|TRBV7-2
TGTGCCAGCAGCTTAGCTTCGACAGGCCAAGAGACCCAGTACTTC
CASSLASTGQETQYF
>many|.|TRBJ2-5|TRBV20-1
TGCAGTGCTAGCGGGAGAAAAGAGACCCAGTACTTC
CSASGRKETQYF
>many|TRBD1|TRBJ2-5|TRBV7-2
TGTGCCAGCAGCTTCGACAGGGTCCGAGAGACCCAGTACTTC
CASSFDRVRETQYF
>many|TRBD1|TRBJ2-1|TRBV7-3
TGTGCCAGCAGCTTAAATTTCGGACAGGAGGAGTTCTTC
CASSLNFGQEEFF
>many|.|TRBJ2-7|TRBV19
TGTGCCAGTAGTATATCGCGGGACAGATTACAGCGCTTC
CASSISRDRLQRF
>many|.|TRBJ2-7|TRBV29-1
TGCAGCGCAATAGGGGGTATTCACTACGAGCAGTACTTC
CSAIGGIHYEQYF
>.|.|TRBJ2-7|TRBV20-1
TGCAGTGCTAGTCTGCGGAAACAGGACGAGCAGTACTTC
CSASLRKQDEQYF
>many|TRBD1|TRBJ1-5|TRBV15
TGTGCCACCAGCACCGGGACAGGGGTTGGAAGCAATCAGCCCCAGCATTTT
CATSTGTGVGSNQPQHF
>many|.|TRBJ2-7|TRBV20-1
TGCAGTGCCCGCCTAGTACGAGCGCACTACGAGCAGTACTTC
CSARLVRAHYEQYF
>many|.|TRBJ1-2|TRBV5-6
TGTGCCAGCAGCCCCGGGATTCGGACAAAATACTATGGCTACACCTTC
CASSPGIRTKYYGYTF
>many|TRBD1|TRBJ2-5|TRBV6-5
TGTGCCAGCAGTACCTCAGGGGGCTGGGGTGGAGAGACCCAGTACTTC
CASSTSGGWGGETQYF